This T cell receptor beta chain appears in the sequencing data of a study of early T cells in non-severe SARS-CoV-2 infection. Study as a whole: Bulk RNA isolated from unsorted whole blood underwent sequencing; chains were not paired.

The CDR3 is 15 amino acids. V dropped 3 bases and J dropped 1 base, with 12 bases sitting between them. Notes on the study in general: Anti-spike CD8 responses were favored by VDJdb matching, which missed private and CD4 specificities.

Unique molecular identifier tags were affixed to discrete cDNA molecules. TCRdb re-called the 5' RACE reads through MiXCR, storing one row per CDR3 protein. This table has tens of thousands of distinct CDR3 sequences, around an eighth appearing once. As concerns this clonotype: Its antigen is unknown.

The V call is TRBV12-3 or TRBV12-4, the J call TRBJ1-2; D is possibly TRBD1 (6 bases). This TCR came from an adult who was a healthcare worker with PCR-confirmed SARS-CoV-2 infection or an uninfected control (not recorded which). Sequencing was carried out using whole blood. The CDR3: CASSFSGDFNYGYTF. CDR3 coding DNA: TGTGCCAGCAGTTTTTCAGGGGATTTTAACTATGGCTACACCTTC.